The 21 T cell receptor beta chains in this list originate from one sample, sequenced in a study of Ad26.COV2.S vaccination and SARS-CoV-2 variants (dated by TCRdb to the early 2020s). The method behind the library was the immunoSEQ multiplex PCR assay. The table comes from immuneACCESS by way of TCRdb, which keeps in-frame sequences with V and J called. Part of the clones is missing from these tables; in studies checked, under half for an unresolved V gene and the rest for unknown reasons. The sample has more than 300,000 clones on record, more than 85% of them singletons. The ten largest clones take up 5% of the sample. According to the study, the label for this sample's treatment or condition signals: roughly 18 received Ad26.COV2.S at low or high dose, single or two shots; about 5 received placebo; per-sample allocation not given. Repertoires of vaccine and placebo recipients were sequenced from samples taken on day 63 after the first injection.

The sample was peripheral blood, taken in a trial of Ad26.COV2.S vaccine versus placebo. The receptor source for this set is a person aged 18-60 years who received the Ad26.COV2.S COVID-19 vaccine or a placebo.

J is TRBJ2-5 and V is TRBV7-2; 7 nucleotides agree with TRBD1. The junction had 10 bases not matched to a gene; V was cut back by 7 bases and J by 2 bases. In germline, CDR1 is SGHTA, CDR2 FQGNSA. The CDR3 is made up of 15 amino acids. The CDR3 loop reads CASTIQTGEQETQYF. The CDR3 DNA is TGTGCCAGCACCATCCAAACAGGGGAACAAGAGACCCAGTACTTC.

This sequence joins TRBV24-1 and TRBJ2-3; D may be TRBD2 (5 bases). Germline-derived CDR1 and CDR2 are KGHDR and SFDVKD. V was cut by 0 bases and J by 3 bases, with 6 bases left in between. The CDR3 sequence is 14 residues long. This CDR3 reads CATSDLGGTDTQYF. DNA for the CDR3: TGTGCCACCAGTGATTTGGGCGGGACAGATACGCAGTATTTT.

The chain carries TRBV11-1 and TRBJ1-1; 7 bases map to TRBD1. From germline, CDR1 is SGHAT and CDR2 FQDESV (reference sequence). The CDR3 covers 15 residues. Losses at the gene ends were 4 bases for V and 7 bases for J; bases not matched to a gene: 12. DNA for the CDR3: TGTGCCAGCAGCTCAAGCCCAGAACAGGGGATTGAAGCTTTCTTT. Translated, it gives CASSSSPEQGIEAFF.

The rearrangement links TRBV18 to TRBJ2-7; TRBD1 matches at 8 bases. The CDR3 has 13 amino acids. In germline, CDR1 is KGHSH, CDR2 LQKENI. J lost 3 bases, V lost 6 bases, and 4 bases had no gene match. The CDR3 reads CASSSGTGYEQYF. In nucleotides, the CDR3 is TGTGCCAGCTCGTCCGGGACAGGCTACGAGCAGTACTTC.

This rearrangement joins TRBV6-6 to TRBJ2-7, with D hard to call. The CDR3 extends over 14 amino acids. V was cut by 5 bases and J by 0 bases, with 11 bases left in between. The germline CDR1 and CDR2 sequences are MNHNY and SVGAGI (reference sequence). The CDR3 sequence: CASSEAGSSYEQYF. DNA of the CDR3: TGTGCCAGCAGTGAGGCAGGTAGCTCCTACGAGCAGTACTTC.

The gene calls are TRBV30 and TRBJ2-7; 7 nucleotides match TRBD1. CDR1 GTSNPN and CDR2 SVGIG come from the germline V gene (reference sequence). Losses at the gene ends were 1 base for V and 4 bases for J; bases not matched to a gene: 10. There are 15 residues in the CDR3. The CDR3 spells CAWSGTETGLYEQYF. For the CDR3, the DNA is TGTGCCTGGAGTGGTACCGAGACAGGGCTATACGAGCAGTACTTC.

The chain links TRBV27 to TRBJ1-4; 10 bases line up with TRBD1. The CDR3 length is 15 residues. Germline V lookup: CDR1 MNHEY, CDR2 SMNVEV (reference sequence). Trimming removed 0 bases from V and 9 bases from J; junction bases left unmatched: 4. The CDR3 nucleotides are TGTGCCAGCAGTTTATCTAGGACAGGGGGACAAAAACTGTTTTTT. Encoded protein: CASSLSRTGGQKLFF.

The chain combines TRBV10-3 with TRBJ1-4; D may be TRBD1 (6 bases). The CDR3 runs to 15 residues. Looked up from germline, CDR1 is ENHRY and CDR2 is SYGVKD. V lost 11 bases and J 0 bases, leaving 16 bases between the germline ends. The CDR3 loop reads CASSDSSATNEKLFF. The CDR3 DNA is TGTGCCTCCTCGGACAGCTCAGCAACTAATGAAAAACTGTTTTTT.

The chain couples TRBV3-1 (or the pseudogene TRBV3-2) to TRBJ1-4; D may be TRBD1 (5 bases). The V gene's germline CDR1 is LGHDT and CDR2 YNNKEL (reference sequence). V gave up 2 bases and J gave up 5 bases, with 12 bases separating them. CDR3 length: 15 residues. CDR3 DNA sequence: TGTGCCAGCAGCCAAATAAGGACACCGAATGAAAAACTGTTTTTT. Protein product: CASSQIRTPNEKLFF.

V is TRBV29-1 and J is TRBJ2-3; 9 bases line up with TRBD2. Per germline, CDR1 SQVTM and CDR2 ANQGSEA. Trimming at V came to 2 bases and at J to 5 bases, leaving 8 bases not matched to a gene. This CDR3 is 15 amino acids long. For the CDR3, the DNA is TGCAGCGTTGAAAGGTTAGCGGGGGCTGGAGATACGCAGTATTTT. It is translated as CSVERLAGAGDTQYF.

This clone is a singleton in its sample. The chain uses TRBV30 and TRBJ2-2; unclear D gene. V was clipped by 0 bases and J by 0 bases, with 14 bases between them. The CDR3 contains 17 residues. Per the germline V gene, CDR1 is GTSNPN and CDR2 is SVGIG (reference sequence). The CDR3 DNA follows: TGTGCCTGGAGTGTACCCAGAACCTTCGCGAACACCGGGGAGCTGTTTTTT. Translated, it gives CAWSVPRTFANTGELFF. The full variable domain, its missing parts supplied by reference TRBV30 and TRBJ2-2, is SQTIHQWPATLVQPVGSPLSLECTVEGTSNPNLYWYRQAAGRGLQLLFYSVGIGQISSEVPQNLSASRPQDRQFILSSKKLLLSDSGFYLCAWSVPRTFANTGELFFGEGSRLTVL.

The CDR3 sequence: CASSQGRAKNIQYF. CDR3 coding DNA: TGTGCCAGCAGCCAAGGTAGAGCCAAAAACATTCAGTACTTC. V and J are TRBV14 and TRBJ2-4; D is uncertain. Germline loops: CDR1 SGHDN, CDR2 FVKESK. The V gene lost 1 base and the J gene lost 0 bases, with 4 bases spanning the gap. This CDR3 has 14 residues.

The CDR3 coding sequence is TGTGCCAGCAGCCCAGGGGGGGTTGAAGCTTTCTTT. Amino acids: CASSPGGVEAFF. The V gene is TRBV7-9, the J gene TRBJ1-1; 7 positions match TRBD1. The CDR3 runs to 12 residues. V dropped 5 bases and J dropped 7; count of bases not matched to a gene: 4. Germline assignment: CDR1 SEHNR and CDR2 FQNEAQ (reference sequence).

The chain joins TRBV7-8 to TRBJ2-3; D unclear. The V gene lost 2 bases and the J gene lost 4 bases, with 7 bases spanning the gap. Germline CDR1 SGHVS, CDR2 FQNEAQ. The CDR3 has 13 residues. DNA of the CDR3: TGTGCCAGCAGCTTACAGGACCCAGATACGCAGTATTTT. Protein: CASSLQDPDTQYF.

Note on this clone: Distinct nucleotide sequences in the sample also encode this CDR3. The CDR3 spells CASSLSVNTEAFF. The CDR3 DNA is TGTGCCAGCAGTTTGTCCGTGAACACTGAAGCTTTCTTT. The chain uses TRBV27 and TRBJ1-1; D is ambiguous. Germline CDR1 and CDR2: MNHEY and SMNVEV (reference sequence). Trimming took 3 bases from V and 0 from J, leaving 5 bases between them. This CDR3 region has 13 residues.

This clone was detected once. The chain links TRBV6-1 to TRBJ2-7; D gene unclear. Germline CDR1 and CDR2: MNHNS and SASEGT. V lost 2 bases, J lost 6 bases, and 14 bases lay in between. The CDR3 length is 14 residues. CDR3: CASSEIRSASEQYF. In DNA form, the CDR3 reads TGTGCCAGCAGTGAAATCAGGAGCGCGTCCGAGCAGTACTTC.

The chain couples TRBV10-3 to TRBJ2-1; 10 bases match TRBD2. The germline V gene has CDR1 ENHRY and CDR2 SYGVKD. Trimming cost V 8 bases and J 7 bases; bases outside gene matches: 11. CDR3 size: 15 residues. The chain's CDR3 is CAIQSRTSGGNEQFF. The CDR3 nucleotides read TGTGCCATCCAATCTAGGACTAGCGGAGGGAATGAGCAGTTCTTC.

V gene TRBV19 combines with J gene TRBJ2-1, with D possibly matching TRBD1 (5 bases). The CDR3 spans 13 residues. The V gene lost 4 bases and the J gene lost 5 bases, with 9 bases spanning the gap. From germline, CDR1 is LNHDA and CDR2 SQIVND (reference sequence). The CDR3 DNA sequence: TGTGCCAGTAGTAACAGGCGCAACAATGAGCAGTTCTTC. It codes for CASSNRRNNEQFF.

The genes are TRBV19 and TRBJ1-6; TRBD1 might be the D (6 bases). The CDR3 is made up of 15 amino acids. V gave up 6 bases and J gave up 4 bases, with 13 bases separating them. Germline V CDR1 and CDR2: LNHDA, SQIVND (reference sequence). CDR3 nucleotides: TGTGCCAGTAGGCAGGGGTCGGCTTATAATTCACCCCTCCACTTT. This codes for CASRQGSAYNSPLHF.

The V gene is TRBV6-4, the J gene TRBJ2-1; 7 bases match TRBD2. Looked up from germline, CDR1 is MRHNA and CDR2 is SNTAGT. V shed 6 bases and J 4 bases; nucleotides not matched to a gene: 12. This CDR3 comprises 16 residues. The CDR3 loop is CASSGRPSQRYNEQFF. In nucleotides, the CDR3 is TGTGCCAGCAGCGGGAGGCCTTCACAGAGATACAATGAGCAGTTCTTC.

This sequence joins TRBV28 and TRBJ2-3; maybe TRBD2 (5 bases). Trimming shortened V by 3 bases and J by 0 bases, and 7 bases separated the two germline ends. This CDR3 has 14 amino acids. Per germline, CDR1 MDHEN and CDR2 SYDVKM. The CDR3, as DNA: TGTGCCAGCAGTTTGGAGCGGAGCACAGATACGCAGTATTTT. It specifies CASSLERSTDTQYF.